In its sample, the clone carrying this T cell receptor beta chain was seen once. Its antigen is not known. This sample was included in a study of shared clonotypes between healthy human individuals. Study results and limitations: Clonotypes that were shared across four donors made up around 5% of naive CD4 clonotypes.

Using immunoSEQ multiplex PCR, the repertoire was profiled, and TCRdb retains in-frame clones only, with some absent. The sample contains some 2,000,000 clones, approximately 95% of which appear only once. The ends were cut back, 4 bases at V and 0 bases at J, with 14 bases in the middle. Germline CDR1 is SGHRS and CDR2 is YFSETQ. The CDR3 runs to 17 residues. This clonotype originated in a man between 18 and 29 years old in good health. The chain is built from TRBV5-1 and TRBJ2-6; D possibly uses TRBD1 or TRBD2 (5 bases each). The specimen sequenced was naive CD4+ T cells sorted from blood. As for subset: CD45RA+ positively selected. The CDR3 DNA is TGCGCCAGCAGCCGGGACCGCTCCTCCTCTGGGGCCAACGTCCTGACTTTC. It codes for CASSRDRSSSGANVLTF.